These 10 T cell receptor beta chains were sequenced from one sample in a study of blood T cell repertoires in COVID-19. Using immunoSEQ multiplex PCR, the repertoire was profiled, and TCRdb retains in-frame clones only, with some absent. The sample includes about 100,000 clones, roughly nine tenths of them seen just once. Sequencing was carried out using peripheral blood. The receptors here all came from a man aged 45-60 years with acute or convalescent COVID-19.

The rearrangement joins TRBV11-2 to TRBJ2-1; 8 nucleotides match TRBD1. The CDR3 is made up of 14 amino acids. Looked up from germline, CDR1 is SGHAT and CDR2 is FQNNGV. The J segment lost 7 bases and the V segment lost 4 bases, leaving 6 bases of the junction unmatched. The CDR3 sequence: CASSSPGGRNEQFF. In nucleotides, the CDR3 is TGTGCCAGCAGCTCCCCAGGGGGCCGGAATGAGCAGTTCTTC.

V gene TRBV19 combines with J gene TRBJ2-3; weak D call: TRBD2 (6 bases). Germline assignment: CDR1 LNHDA and CDR2 SQIVND (reference sequence). The CDR3 totals 15 residues. Trimming took off 3 bases at V and 1 base at J, with 11 bases between the two ends. The CDR3 DNA reads as TGTGCCAGTAGTATGGGTGGAGGGGGCACAGATACGCAGTATTTT. It yields the protein CASSMGGGGTDTQYF.

The gene calls are TRBV29-1 and TRBJ2-5; 7 bases agree with TRBD1. The CDR3 contains 14 residues. V was pared by 0 bases and J by 5 bases, with 6 bases of the junction left unmatched. CDR1 and CDR2 (germline): SQVTM, ANQGSEA. The DNA for the CDR3 is TGCAGCGTTGAAGATAGGGGGCTGGGGGAGACCCAGTACTTC. Translation gives CSVEDRGLGETQYF.

V usage is TRBV7-2 and J usage is TRBJ1-1; a possible D gene is TRBD1 (5 bases). This CDR3 has 14 residues. With 0 bases removed from V and 1 base from J, the gap between germline ends came to 6 bases. Germline V gene data show CDR1 as SGHTA and CDR2 as FQGNSA. The CDR3 spells CASSLAQANTEAFF. CDR3 sequence (DNA): TGTGCCAGCAGCTTAGCACAGGCGAACACTGAAGCTTTCTTT. The full variable domain, rest sourced from reference TRBV7-2 and TRBJ1-1, is GAGVSQSPSNKVTEKGKDVELRCDPISGHTALYWYRQSLGQGLEFLIYFQGNSAPDKSGLPSDRFSAERTGGSVSTLTIQRTQQEDSAVYLCASSLAQANTEAFFGQGTRLTVV.

This clone was counted between two and nine times. The V and J genes are TRBV5-4 and TRBJ1-2, with D tentatively TRBD1 (6 bases). The CDR3 runs 14 residues. Germline V gene lookup returns CDR1 SGHNT and CDR2 YYREEE (reference sequence). Trimming removed 3 bases at V and 4 bases at J, with 13 bases between. The DNA for the CDR3 is TGTGCCAGCAGCTCTTCGACAGGCCTCTATGGCTACACCTTC. Translation gives CASSSSTGLYGYTF.

The V call is TRBV6-4, the J call TRBJ2-2; D may be TRBD1 (6 bases). Trimming took 4 bases from V and 6 from J, leaving 18 bases between them. This CDR3 has 16 residues. Per the germline V gene, CDR1 is MRHNA and CDR2 is SNTAGT. The DNA for the CDR3 is TGTGCCAGCAGTGCCCTGGGGCAGGGGCCCCCCGGGGAGCTGTTTTTT. This sequence encodes CASSALGQGPPGELFF.

V is TRBV25-1 and J is TRBJ2-5, with TRBD1 matching 12 bases. The CDR3 runs 16 residues. Trimming took 7 bases from V and 4 from J; bases not matched to a gene: 10. Germline CDR1 is MGHDK and CDR2 is SYGVNS. This CDR3 is CASNKEGDRGRETQYF. The CDR3 coding sequence is TGTGCCAGCAATAAAGAAGGGGACAGGGGGCGAGAGACCCAGTACTTC.

The J gene is TRBJ1-4, the V gene TRBV4-1, with 8 positions matching TRBD1. V shed 4 bases, J shed 4 bases, and the junction held 8 bases outside the gene matches. Germline V CDR1 and CDR2: MGHRA, YSYEKL. The CDR3 covers 16 residues. CDR3 region: CASSLFRGQGNEKLFF. The CDR3, as DNA: TGCGCCAGCAGCCTTTTCAGGGGGCAGGGTAATGAAAAACTGTTTTTT.

As regards this clone: It may be a read error: a sequence one base away is much more abundant. The chain carries TRBV11-2 and TRBJ1-3; D unclear. This CDR3 comprises 12 residues. Trimming pared 5 bases from V and 3 bases from J, leaving 5 bases between. From germline, CDR1 is SGHAT and CDR2 FQNNGV. The CDR3 loop reads CASSPNGNTIYF. The CDR3 nucleotides read TGTGCCAGCAGCCCAAATGGAAACACCATATATTTT.

The chain combines TRBV27 with TRBJ2-7; the match to TRBD1 covers 8 bases. Germline values: CDR1 MNHEY, CDR2 SMNVEV (reference sequence). The V segment lost 7 bases and the J segment 5 bases; nucleotides outside the gene matches: 7. This CDR3 is 13 amino acids long. CDR3: CASTLGQGHEQYF. The DNA of the CDR3 is TGTGCCAGCACCCTCGGACAGGGTCACGAGCAGTACTTC.